This T cell receptor beta chain was recorded in a study of T cells expressing NK-cell markers. Germline CDR1 and CDR2: MGHRA and YSYEKL. The CDR3 contains 15 residues. Using the 5' RACE reads, TCRdb records one entry per CDR3 protein without DNA. The listing contains under 500,000 distinct CDR3 sequences. This TCR was recovered from a woman aged 18 to 69 in good health. The chain has TRBV4-1 and TRBJ1-4. Sequenced: blood T cells: a sorted CD56 or NKG2C T cell subset, CD4+ or CD8+ T cells, or bulk PBMC T cells (not recorded which). The chain's CDR3 is CASSEYWPSNEKLFF.